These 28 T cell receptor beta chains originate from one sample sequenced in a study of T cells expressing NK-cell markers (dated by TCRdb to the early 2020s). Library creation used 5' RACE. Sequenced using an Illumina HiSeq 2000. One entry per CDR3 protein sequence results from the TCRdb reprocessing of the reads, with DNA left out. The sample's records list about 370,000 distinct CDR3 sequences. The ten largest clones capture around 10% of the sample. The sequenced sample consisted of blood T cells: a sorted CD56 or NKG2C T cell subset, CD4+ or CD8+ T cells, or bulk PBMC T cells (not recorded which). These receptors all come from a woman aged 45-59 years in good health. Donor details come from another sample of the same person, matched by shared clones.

CDR3 amino acids: CASSIWGESTQYF. The rearrangement uses TRBV19 and TRBJ2-5; TCRdb outputs TRBD1, but without DNA this stays unchecked. The germline CDR1 and CDR2 sequences are LNHDA and SQIVND (reference sequence). This CDR3 is 13 amino acids long.

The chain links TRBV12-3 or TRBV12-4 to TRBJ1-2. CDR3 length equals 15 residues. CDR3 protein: CASSLNGGQGVPYTF.

The CDR3 is CASSPRDREDNEQFF. The chain carries TRBV7-9 and TRBJ2-1; TCRdb picks TRBD1, but there is no DNA to check that call. Germline-derived CDR1 and CDR2 are SEHNR and FQNEAQ (reference sequence). The CDR3 runs 15 residues.

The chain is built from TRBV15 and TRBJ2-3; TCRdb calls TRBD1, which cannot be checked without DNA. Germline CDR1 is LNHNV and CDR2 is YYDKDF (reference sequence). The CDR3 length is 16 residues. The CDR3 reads CATSGSWGSRTDTQYF.

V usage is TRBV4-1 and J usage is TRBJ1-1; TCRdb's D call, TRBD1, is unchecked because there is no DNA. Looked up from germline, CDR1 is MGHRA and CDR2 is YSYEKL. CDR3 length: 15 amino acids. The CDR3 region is CASSQERQRQTEAFF.

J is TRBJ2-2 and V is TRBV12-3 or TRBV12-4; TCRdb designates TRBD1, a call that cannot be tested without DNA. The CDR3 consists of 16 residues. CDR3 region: CASIPRGAPNTGELFF.

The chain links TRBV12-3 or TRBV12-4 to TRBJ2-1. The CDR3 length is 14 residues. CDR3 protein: CASSLAGEFNEQFF.

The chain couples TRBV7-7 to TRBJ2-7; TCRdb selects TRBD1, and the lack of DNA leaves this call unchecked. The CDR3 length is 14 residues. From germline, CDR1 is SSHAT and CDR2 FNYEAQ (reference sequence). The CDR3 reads CASSSGHGDYEQYF.

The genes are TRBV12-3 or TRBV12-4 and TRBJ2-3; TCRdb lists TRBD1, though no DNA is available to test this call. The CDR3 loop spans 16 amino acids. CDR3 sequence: CASKPASWGSTDTQYF.

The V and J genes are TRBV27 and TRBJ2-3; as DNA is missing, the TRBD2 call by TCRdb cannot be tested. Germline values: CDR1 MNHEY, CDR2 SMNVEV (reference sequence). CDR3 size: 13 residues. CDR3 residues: CASSQGPGATQYF.

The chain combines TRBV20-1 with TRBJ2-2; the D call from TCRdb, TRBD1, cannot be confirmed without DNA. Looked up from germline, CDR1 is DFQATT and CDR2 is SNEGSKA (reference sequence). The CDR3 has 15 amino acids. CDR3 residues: CSARDYRADTGELFF.

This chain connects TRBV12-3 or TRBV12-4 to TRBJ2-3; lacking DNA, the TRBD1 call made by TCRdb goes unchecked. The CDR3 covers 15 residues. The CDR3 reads CASRSGQGDTDTQYF.

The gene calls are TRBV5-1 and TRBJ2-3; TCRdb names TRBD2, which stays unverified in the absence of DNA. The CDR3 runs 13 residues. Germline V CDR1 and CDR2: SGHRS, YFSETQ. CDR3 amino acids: CASSKEVTDTQYF.

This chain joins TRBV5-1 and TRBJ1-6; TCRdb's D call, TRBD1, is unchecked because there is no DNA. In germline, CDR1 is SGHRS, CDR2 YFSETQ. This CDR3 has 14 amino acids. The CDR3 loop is CASSLGQSHSPLHF.

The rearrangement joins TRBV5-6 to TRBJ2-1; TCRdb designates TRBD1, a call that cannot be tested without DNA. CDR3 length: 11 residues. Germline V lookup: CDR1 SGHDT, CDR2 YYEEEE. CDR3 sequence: CASSDRDRHFF.

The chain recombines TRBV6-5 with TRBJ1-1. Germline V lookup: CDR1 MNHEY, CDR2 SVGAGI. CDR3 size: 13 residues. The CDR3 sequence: CASSPDASAEAFF.

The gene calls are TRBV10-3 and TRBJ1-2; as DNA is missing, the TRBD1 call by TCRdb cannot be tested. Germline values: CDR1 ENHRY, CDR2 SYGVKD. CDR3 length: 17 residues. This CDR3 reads CAISEPKTGTGPYGYTF.

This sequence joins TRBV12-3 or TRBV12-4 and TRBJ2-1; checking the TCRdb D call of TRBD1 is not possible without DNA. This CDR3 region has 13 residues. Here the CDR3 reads CASSLPSGNEQFF.

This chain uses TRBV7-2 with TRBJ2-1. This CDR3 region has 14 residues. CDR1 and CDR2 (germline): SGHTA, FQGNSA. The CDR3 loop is CASSLALNRNEQFF. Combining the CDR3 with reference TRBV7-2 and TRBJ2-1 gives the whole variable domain GAGVSQSPSNKVTEKGKDVELRCDPISGHTALYWYRQSLGQGLEFLIYFQGNSAPDKSGLPSDRFSAERTGGSVSTLTIQRTQQEDSAVYLCASSLALNRNEQFFGPGTRLTVL.

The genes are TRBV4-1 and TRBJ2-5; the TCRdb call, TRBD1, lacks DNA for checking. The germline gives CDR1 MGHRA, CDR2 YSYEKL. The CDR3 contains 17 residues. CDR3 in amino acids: CASSQDKSSDRVETQYF.

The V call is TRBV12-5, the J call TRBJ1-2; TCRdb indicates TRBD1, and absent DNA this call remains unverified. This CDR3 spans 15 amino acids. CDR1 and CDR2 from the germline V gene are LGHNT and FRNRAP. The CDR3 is CASGSPRAMNYGYTF.

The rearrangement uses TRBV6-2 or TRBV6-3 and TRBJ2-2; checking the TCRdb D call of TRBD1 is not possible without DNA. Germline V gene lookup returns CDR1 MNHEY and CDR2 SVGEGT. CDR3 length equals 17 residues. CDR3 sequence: CASSQVTGTGITGELFF.

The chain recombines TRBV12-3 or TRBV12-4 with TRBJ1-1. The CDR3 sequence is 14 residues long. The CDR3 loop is CASSLKGFGTEAFF.

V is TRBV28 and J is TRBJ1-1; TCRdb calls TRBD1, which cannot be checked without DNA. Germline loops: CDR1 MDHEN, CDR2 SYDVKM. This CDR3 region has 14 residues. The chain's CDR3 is CASSHDRHNTEAFF. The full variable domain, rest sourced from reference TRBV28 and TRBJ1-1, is DVKVTQSSRYLVKRTGEKVFLECVQDMDHENMFWYRQDPGLGLRLIYFSYDVKMKEKGDIPEGYSVSREKKERFSLILESASTNQTSMYLCASSHDRHNTEAFFGQGTRLTVV.

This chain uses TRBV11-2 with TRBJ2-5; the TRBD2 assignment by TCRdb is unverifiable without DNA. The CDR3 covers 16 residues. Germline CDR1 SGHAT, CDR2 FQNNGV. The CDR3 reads CASNLAGGWLQETQYF.

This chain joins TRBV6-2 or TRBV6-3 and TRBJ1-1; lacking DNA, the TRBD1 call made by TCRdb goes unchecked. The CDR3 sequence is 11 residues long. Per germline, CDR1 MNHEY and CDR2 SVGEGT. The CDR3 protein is CASNPQAEAFF.

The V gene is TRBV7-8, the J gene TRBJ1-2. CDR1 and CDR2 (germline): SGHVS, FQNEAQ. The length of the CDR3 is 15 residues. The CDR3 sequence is CASSLGRGANYGYTF.

CDR3 in amino acids: CASSRGRWGETQYF. V gene TRBV4-1 combines with J gene TRBJ2-5; TCRdb's D gene call, TRBD1, goes unchecked for lack of DNA. The length of the CDR3 is 14 residues. Germline V gene data show CDR1 as MGHRA and CDR2 as YSYEKL.